This TCR beta chain was sequenced in a study of T cell clonotyping in hematopoietic cell transplantation. Study-level points and caveats: After transplant, recipient diversity fell while pathologically expanded clonotypes grew through day 180.

Method: immunoSEQ multiplex PCR; TCRdb's copy keeps in-frame clones and lacks some. The sample carries more than 70,000 clones, around 96% recorded once. The CDR3 extends over 14 amino acids. The germline V and J ends were trimmed by 6 bases and 0 bases, with 11 bases remaining between them. The germline V gene encodes CDR1 SNHLY and CDR2 FYNNEI. Time point given: recipient sample about 28 days before transplant, after cytoreduction. Blood collection times were about day -28 and days 30, 100, 180 posttransplant. Comments on this clone: The antigen is unknown.

The sample in question was peripheral blood mononuclear cells, obtained before stem cell transplant. The receptor comes from a woman aged 45-65 years with acute myeloid leukemia. Some clones in this sample may be carry-over from other donors' samples. The rearrangement uses TRBV2 and TRBJ1-1; D not certain. The CDR3 DNA reads TGTGCCAGCAGACAAACCAATATGAACACTGAAGCTTTCTTT. Protein sequence: CASRQTNMNTEAFF.